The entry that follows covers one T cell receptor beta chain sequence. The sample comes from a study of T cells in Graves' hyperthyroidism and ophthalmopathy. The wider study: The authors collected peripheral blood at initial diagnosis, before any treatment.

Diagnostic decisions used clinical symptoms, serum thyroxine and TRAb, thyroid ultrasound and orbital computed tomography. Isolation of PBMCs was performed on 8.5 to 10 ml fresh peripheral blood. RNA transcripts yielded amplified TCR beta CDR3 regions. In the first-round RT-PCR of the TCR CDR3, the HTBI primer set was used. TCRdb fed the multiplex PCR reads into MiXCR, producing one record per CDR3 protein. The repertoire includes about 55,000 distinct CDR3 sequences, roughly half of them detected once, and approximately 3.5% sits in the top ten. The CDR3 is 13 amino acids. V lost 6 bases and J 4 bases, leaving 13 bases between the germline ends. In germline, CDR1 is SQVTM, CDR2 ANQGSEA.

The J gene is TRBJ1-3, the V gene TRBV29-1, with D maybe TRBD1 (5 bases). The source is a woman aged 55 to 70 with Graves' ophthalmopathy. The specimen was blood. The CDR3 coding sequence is TGCAGCGTCTCATGGGGGTCCGGAAACACCATATATTTT. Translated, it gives CSVSWGSGNTIYF.